This T cell receptor (beta chain) was captured in a study of blood T cells in healthy people across ages. Germline CDR1 and CDR2: MNHNS and SASEGT. V shed 6 bases, J shed 4 bases, and the junction held 15 bases outside the gene matches. This CDR3 is built from 19 residues. A J-beta primer mix and a sample-barcoded 5' primer were used in a second PCR of about 7 to 11 cycles. TCRdb fed the 5' RACE reads into MiXCR, producing one record per CDR3 protein. The data hold 2 million or so distinct CDR3 sequences, with 40% to 55% observed a single time. What was sequenced was blood. The rearrangement uses TRBV6-1 and TRBJ2-2, with 12 bases fitting TRBD2. This TCR came from a woman aged 40 to 50 in good health. CDR3 sequence: CASSPLRLAGVAFTGELFF. CDR3 bases: TGTGCCAGCAGCCCCTTAAGACTAGCGGGGGTCGCATTCACCGGGGAGCTGTTTTTT.